These 6 T cell receptor beta chains were sequenced from one sample in a study of T cell changes during pregnancy in multiple sclerosis. Data came from immunoSEQ multiplex PCR; TCRdb stores just in-frame clones and leaves some out. This sample yields 60,000 to 85,000 clones, of which roughly 90% are seen a single time; over 1.3% belongs to the top ten. Sequenced material: peripheral blood, taken in the second trimester of pregnancy. The source of these receptors is a female donor with multiple sclerosis, enrolled in a pregnancy study.

The V gene is TRBV10-1, the J gene TRBJ2-7; TRBD2 matches at 11 bases. Looked up from germline, CDR1 is WNHNN and CDR2 is SYGVQD (reference sequence). The CDR3 contains 15 residues. J gave up 3 bases and V 3 bases, and 4 bases lay outside the gene matches. The CDR3 is CASSDGTSGFYEQYF. In nucleotides, the CDR3 is TGCGCCAGCAGTGACGGGACTAGCGGATTCTACGAGCAGTACTTC.

The chain is built from TRBV27 and TRBJ2-3, with 9 bases that match TRBD2. Germline CDR1 MNHEY, CDR2 SMNVEV (reference sequence). V gave up 4 bases and J gave up 4 bases; unmatched junction bases: 3. CDR3 size: 14 residues. DNA of the CDR3: TGTGCCAGCAGTTGGGTAGCGGGGGCAGATACGCAGTATTTT. Protein: CASSWVAGADTQYF.

This clone was seen only a few times. The rearrangement uses TRBV6-5 and TRBJ1-1, with D uncertain. Trimming shortened V by 2 bases and J by 2 bases, and 9 bases separated the two germline ends. This CDR3 is 14 amino acids long. Looked up from germline, CDR1 is MNHEY and CDR2 is SVGAGI. This CDR3 reads CASSYERYNTEAFF. For the CDR3, the DNA is TGTGCCAGCAGTTACGAGAGATACAACACTGAAGCTTTCTTT.

The chain combines TRBV5-1 with TRBJ2-3; tentatively, D is TRBD1 (6 bases). With 3 bases removed from V and 2 bases from J, the gap between germline ends came to 19 bases. Germline CDR1 and CDR2: SGHRS and YFSETQ. The CDR3 covers 17 residues. This CDR3 reads CASSSHFTGTFTDTQYF. In DNA form, the CDR3 reads TGCGCCAGCAGCTCCCACTTCACAGGGACCTTCACAGATACGCAGTATTTT.

The chain combines TRBV11-2 with TRBJ1-1; no clear D gene. Trimming pared 8 bases from V and 0 bases from J, leaving 7 bases between. Germline CDR1 is SGHAT and CDR2 is FQNNGV. CDR3 length: 12 residues. The DNA of the CDR3 is TGTGCCAGCTCTATACTGAACACTGAAGCTTTCTTT. This encodes CASSILNTEAFF.

The chain links TRBV7-9 to TRBJ1-1; TRBD1 might be the D (5 bases). The CDR3 extends over 15 amino acids. Germline V gene sequence: CDR1 SEHNR, CDR2 FQNEAQ (reference sequence). Trimming pared 4 bases from V and 3 bases from J, leaving 15 bases between. The DNA of the CDR3 is TGTGCCAGCAGCTCCCCACAGGAAGGTCACACTGAAGCTTTCTTT. This codes for CASSSPQEGHTEAFF.